This is a list of T cell receptor beta chains from one sample in a study of cytotoxic CD8 clonotypes in ibrutinib-treated CLL. Assay used: immunoSEQ multiplex PCR; TCRdb lists only in-frame clones, some missing. This repertoire shows 160,000 or so clones, roughly four fifths found once; its top ten account for about 4.6%. Sequencing was performed on PBMCs, taken after 24 months of ibrutinib treatment. Receptors originate from a human donor with chronic lymphocytic leukemia. CDR3s include the opening cysteine and the closing phenylalanine or tryptophan. The D gene is left open where the match is weak. Clone size appears in some rows only: once, few, many, or a class for an expanded clone.

V,size,J,D,CDR3,DNA
TRBV6-6,-,TRBJ2-2,TRBD2,CASSRDYGNTGELFF,TGTGCCAGCAGTCGGGACTACGGGAACACCGGGGAGCTGTTTTTT
TRBV9,-,TRBJ1-1,TRBD1,CASSLSAGGPTEAFF,TGTGCCAGCAGCCTCTCGGCAGGGGGACCCACTGAAGCTTTCTTT
TRBV19,few,TRBJ1-2,-,CASSTSGPLVRGYTF,TGTGCCAGTAGTACCTCAGGACCGCTAGTGAGGGGCTACACCTTC
TRBV5-1,-,TRBJ1-2,-,CASSPRLGGYTF,TGCGCCAGCAGCCCTCGCCTGGGTGGCTACACCTTC
TRBV19,once,TRBJ2-2,-,CAGGHNTGELFF,TGTGCCGGGGGACACAACACCGGGGAGCTGTTTTTT
TRBV6-6,-,TRBJ2-7,-,CASRPRDSSSGNEQYF,TGTGCCAGCAGACCCCGGGACTCATCTTCCGGCAACGAGCAGTACTTC
TRBV6-5,-,TRBJ1-1,TRBD1,CASSYSTGRAEAFF,TGTGCCAGCAGTTACTCGACAGGGCGAGCTGAAGCTTTCTTT
TRBV19,-,TRBJ2-3,TRBD2,CASSTQREGPDTQYF,TGTGCCAGTAGTACCCAGCGGGAGGGCCCGGATACGCAGTATTTT
TRBV27,-,TRBJ1-5,-,CASSFLSTQPQPQHF,TGTGCCAGCAGTTTCCTGTCGACCCAGCCTCAGCCCCAGCATTTT
TRBV9,-,TRBJ2-3,TRBD2,CASSPWTSGRTDTQYF,TGTGCCAGCAGCCCCTGGACTAGCGGCCGCACAGATACGCAGTATTTT
TRBV5-1,-,TRBJ2-7,TRBD2,CASSLGLAGVYEQYF,TGCGCCAGCAGCTTGGGACTAGCGGGTGTGTACGAGCAGTACTTC
TRBV5-5,-,TRBJ1-2,-,CASSLNRDNYGYTF,TGTGCCAGCAGCTTGAACAGGGATAACTATGGCTACACCTTC
TRBV7-3,-,TRBJ1-1,-,CASSLQPGRNTEAFF,TGTGCCAGCAGCTTACAGCCAGGGAGGAACACTGAAGCTTTCTTT
TRBV6-1,-,TRBJ1-3,-,CASTLELGAGNTIYF,TGTGCCAGCACTCTTGAGCTAGGGGCTGGAAACACCATATATTTT
TRBV7-9,few,TRBJ1-5,-,CASSPQRGAPQHF,TGTGCCAGCAGCCCGCAGAGGGGGGCCCCCCAGCATTTT
TRBV30,-,TRBJ1-5,-,CAWSVRAAQPQHF,TGTGCCTGGAGTGTCAGGGCGGCTCAGCCCCAGCATTTT
TRBV4-3,-,TRBJ2-1,-,CASSQEGRFGDEQFF,TGCGCCAGCAGCCAAGAGGGCAGGTTTGGTGATGAGCAGTTCTTC
TRBV18,-,TRBJ2-5,TRBD2,CASSRVLAKSWETQYF,TGTGCCAGCTCACGGGTACTAGCGAAGAGTTGGGAGACCCAGTACTTC
TRBV19,-,TRBJ1-6,-,CASSPSQGRSSPLHF,TGTGCCAGTAGCCCTTCACAGGGAAGGTCCTCACCCCTCCACTTT
TRBV19,-,TRBJ2-3,TRBD1,CASSTGTGRKGNTDTQYF,TGTGCCAGTAGTACAGGGACAGGGCGGAAGGGGAACACAGATACGCAGTATTTT
TRBV5-1,-,TRBJ2-2,-,CASSLLLNTGELFF,TGCGCCAGCAGCTTGCTTCTAAACACCGGGGAGCTGTTTTTT
TRBV18,-,TRBJ1-2,TRBD1,CASSPSGTGIFGYTF,TGTGCCAGCTCACCATCCGGGACAGGGATTTTCGGCTACACCTTC
TRBV30,-,TRBJ1-3,-,CAWTMGGGTISGNTIYF,TGTGCCTGGACCATGGGGGGAGGTACTATCTCTGGAAACACCATATATTTT
TRBV2,-,TRBJ1-2,-,CASSDGGNGNYGYTF,TGTGCCAGCTCAGATGGGGGGAATGGTAACTATGGCTACACCTTC
TRBV27,-,TRBJ1-5,TRBD1,CASRPWGQGGGNQPQHF,TGTGCCAGCAGACCCTGGGGACAGGGAGGGGGCAATCAGCCCCAGCATTTT
TRBV28,-,TRBJ1-5,TRBD1,CASSSLGTGISNQPQHF,TGTGCCAGCAGTTCCCTGGGGACAGGGATTAGCAATCAGCCCCAGCATTTT
TRBV7-2,-,TRBJ2-5,TRBD2,CASSLDSGRPTQYF,TGTGCCAGCAGCTTAGATAGCGGGAGGCCTACCCAGTACTTC
TRBV9,-,TRBJ2-5,-,CASSPRPTGGWETQYF,TGTGCCAGCAGCCCGCGACCCACGGGTGGCTGGGAGACCCAGTACTTC
TRBV4-3,-,TRBJ2-7,-,CASSQDVGGWGREQYF,TGCGCCAGCAGCCAAGATGTAGGAGGGTGGGGGCGCGAGCAGTACTTC
TRBV19,-,TRBJ2-7,TRBD1,CASSGTGPAVGQYF,TGTGCCAGTAGTGGGACAGGCCCCGCGGTGGGGCAGTACTTC
TRBV5-1,once,TRBJ1-4,-,CASSPAGSPNEKLFF,TGCGCCAGCAGCCCAGCCGGTAGCCCCAATGAAAAACTGTTTTTT
TRBV7-8,-,TRBJ1-3,-,CASTLTFSGNTIYF,TGTGCCAGCACCCTGACTTTCTCTGGAAACACCATATATTTT
TRBV2,-,TRBJ2-3,TRBD2,CASSLQAGTLTDTQYF,TGTGCCAGCAGTTTGCAAGCGGGGACCCTCACAGATACGCAGTATTTT
TRBV30,-,TRBJ1-4,-,CAWSWKGGEKLFF,TGTGCCTGGAGTTGGAAGGGGGGCGAAAAACTGTTTTTT
TRBV11-3,-,TRBJ1-5,-,CASSLTDYQPQHF,TGTGCCAGCAGCCTGACCGATTATCAGCCCCAGCATTTT
TRBV6-5,-,TRBJ1-1,TRBD1,CASSFVGQGAFF,TGTGCCAGCAGTTTTGTGGGACAGGGAGCTTTCTTT
TRBV19,-,TRBJ2-2,TRBD1,CASRGTGATGELFF,TGTGCCAGTAGGGGGACAGGGGCCACCGGGGAGCTGTTTTTT
TRBV28,-,TRBJ2-3,-,CASGTRTPDTQYF,TGTGCCAGCGGAACAAGGACCCCAGATACGCAGTATTTT
TRBV28,-,TRBJ2-2,-,CASSFWRRTGELFF,TGTGCCAGCAGTTTCTGGCGGCGCACCGGGGAGCTGTTTTTT
TRBV4-1,few,TRBJ1-4,-,CASSPRWEGGREKLFF,TGCGCCAGCAGCCCACGGTGGGAGGGGGGGCGTGAAAAACTGTTTTTT
TRBV5-5,-,TRBJ2-2,TRBD1,CASSRQGALYTGELFF,TGTGCCAGCAGTCGACAGGGGGCCCTTTACACCGGGGAGCTGTTTTTT
TRBV30,-,TRBJ1-1,-,CAWSVFRGRSRGNTEAFF,TGTGCCTGGAGTGTATTCCGCGGTCGTTCCAGGGGGAACACTGAAGCTTTCTTT
TRBV18,-,TRBJ2-7,TRBD1,CASSRAGGSEQYF,TGTGCCAGCTCACGGGCAGGGGGCAGCGAGCAGTACTTC
TRBV30,-,TRBJ2-5,TRBD2,CAWSRNSGKETQYF,TGTGCCTGGAGTAGAAATAGCGGGAAAGAGACCCAGTACTTC
TRBV4-1,once,TRBJ1-2,TRBD1,CASTTTKRTGAVDGYTF,TGCGCCAGCACCACGACTAAAAGGACAGGGGCAGTTGATGGCTACACCTTC
TRBV6-5,once,TRBJ1-6,-,CASSYSGRPNSPLHF,TGTGCCAGCAGTTACTCGGGGAGACCGAATTCACCCCTCCACTTT
TRBV7-6,-,TRBJ2-3,TRBD2,CASSLGPLAGGSTDTQYF,TGTGCCAGCAGCTTAGGGCCCCTAGCGGGGGGCAGCACAGATACGCAGTATTTT
TRBV7-2,-,TRBJ2-5,TRBD2,CASSHGLAGGRETQYF,TGTGCCAGCAGCCATGGACTAGCGGGGGGGCGGGAGACCCAGTACTTC
TRBV28,-,TRBJ2-3,-,CASSAPDRLTDTQYF,TGTGCCAGCAGTGCCCCCGACAGGCTCACAGATACGCAGTATTTT
TRBV14,few,TRBJ1-4,-,CASSQRQGLTNEKLFF,TGTGCCAGCAGCCAAAGGCAGGGGTTAACTAATGAAAAACTGTTTTTT
TRBV7-3,-,TRBJ2-5,-,CASSLTSGEPTQYF,TGTGCCAGCAGCTTAACTTCCGGGGAACCGACCCAGTACTTC
TRBV2,-,TRBJ2-3,-,CASRTPSASTDTQYF,TGTGCCAGCAGGACCCCTAGCGCGAGCACAGATACGCAGTATTTT
TRBV10-2,-,TRBJ2-1,-,CASSEKGEQFF,TGCGCCAGCAGTGAGAAAGGGGAGCAGTTCTTC
TRBV5-5,-,TRBJ2-5,TRBD2,CASSSIMRTSKETQYF,TGTGCCAGCAGCTCCATTATGAGGACTAGCAAAGAGACCCAGTACTTC
TRBV6-1,few,TRBJ1-2,-,CASSELGSMWNGGYTF,TGTGCCAGCAGTGAACTCGGGAGTATGTGGAATGGGGGCTACACCTTC
TRBV6-5,-,TRBJ2-3,TRBD2,CASKLLAGTDTQYF,TGTGCCAGCAAATTACTAGCGGGGACGGATACGCAGTATTTT
TRBV5-1,-,TRBJ2-1,TRBD2,CASSPQDSGLAGANNEQFF,TGCGCCAGCAGCCCACAGGACTCGGGACTAGCGGGGGCGAACAATGAGCAGTTCTTC
TRBV5-1,-,TRBJ2-4,TRBD1,CASSWTGSPKNIQYF,TGCGCCAGCAGCTGGACAGGGTCCCCTAAAAACATTCAGTACTTC
TRBV5-6,-,TRBJ2-5,-,CASSLGLGETQYF,TGTGCCAGCAGCTTGGGTCTCGGAGAGACCCAGTACTTC
TRBV19,-,TRBJ1-5,-,CASSIDGRGKPQHF,TGTGCCAGTAGTATAGATGGTAGAGGTAAGCCCCAGCATTTT